The T cell receptor beta chain described here comes from a study of CD8 T cells in ankylosing spondylitis. Study-level findings and limits: Significant enrichment of disease-linked clones was reported in matched ankylosing spondylitis synovial fluid. Blood of patients with ankylosing spondylitis appeared to be characterized by a TCR beta motif of several highly homologous variants. Previous work reported some of these motif variants in the synovial fluid and blood of reactive arthritis.

The CDR3 loop spans 13 amino acids. V dropped 2 bases and J dropped 4 bases, with 8 bases sitting between them. Per the germline V gene, CDR1 is SGHTA and CDR2 is FQGNSA. MiXCR, applied by TCRdb to the 5' RACE reads, yields one record per CDR3 protein. This sample has around 210,000 distinct CDR3 sequences, with approximately 7.6% found just once. This clonotype came up many times. Its target is not known. The sequence was obtained from a female donor with ankylosing spondylitis or in good health (not recorded which). The gene calls are TRBV7-2 and TRBJ2-5; D uncertain. What was sequenced was blood, either unsorted or a sorted T cell fraction (not recorded which). CDR3 region: CASSLLGTETQYF. Written as DNA, the CDR3 is TGTGCCAGCAGCTTATTGGGAACAGAGACCCAGTACTTC.